These 10 T cell receptor beta chains originate from one sample sequenced in a study of T cell changes during pregnancy in multiple sclerosis (dated by TCRdb to the late 2010s). The receptor library was made with the immunoSEQ multiplex PCR assay. TCRdb mirrors the immuneACCESS table, restricted to in-frame sequences. Some clones are absent from its copies; in checked studies, under half trace to an unresolved V gene, and the reason for the others is unknown. Here the sample has 65,000 to 75,000 clones; roughly 92% occur a single time. Roughly 3% of the sample goes to the ten largest clones. Sequencing used CD8+ T cells from peripheral blood mononuclear cells, obtained in the third trimester of pregnancy. These receptors were collected from a female donor in good health, enrolled as a control in a pregnancy study.

The chain uses TRBV7-9 and TRBJ2-1; D might be TRBD1 (5 bases). Germline CDR1 reads SEHNR; CDR2 reads FQNEAQ (reference sequence). V was cut by 5 bases and J by 8 bases, with 22 bases left in between. The CDR3 is made up of 16 amino acids. CDR3 DNA sequence: TGTGCCAGCAGCCCTAGGACACCTGCGGATAGGGATGAGCAGTTCTTC. Protein product: CASSPRTPADRDEQFF.

J is TRBJ2-5 and V is TRBV5-1; 10 nucleotides match TRBD1. The V segment lost 6 bases and the J segment 5 bases; nucleotides outside the gene matches: 4. This CDR3 comprises 13 residues. The germline CDR1 and CDR2 sequences are SGHRS and YFSETQ. In DNA form, the CDR3 reads TGCGCCAGCACGGGACAGGGGAGTGAGACCCAGTACTTC. It encodes CASTGQGSETQYF.

CDR3 in amino acids: CASSLSTGANTEAFF. The CDR3, as DNA: TGTGCCAGCAGTTTATCCACAGGGGCTAACACTGAAGCTTTCTTT. This rearrangement joins TRBV27 to TRBJ1-1; 7 bases are a match to TRBD1. The germline gives CDR1 MNHEY, CDR2 SMNVEV (reference sequence). V lost 0 bases to trimming and J lost 2 bases; unmatched junction nucleotides: 3. This CDR3 contains 15 residues.

V gene TRBV11-3 combines with J gene TRBJ1-4; D gene uncertain. V lost 2 bases to trimming and J lost 3 bases, with 4 bases between them. The CDR3 covers 13 residues. The germline V gene encodes CDR1 SGHNT and CDR2 YENEEA. The CDR3 here is CASSLPSNEKLFF. In DNA, the CDR3 is TGTGCCAGCAGCTTACCGTCTAATGAAAAACTGTTTTTT.

The chain recombines TRBV30 with TRBJ2-3; 12 nucleotides line up with TRBD2. The germline CDR1 and CDR2 sequences are GTSNPN and SVGIG (reference sequence). CDR3 length: 15 amino acids. The ends lost 0 bases at V and 5 bases at J; junction bases unmatched: 3. The chain's CDR3 is CAWSVLAGGGDTQYF. CDR3 DNA sequence: TGTGCCTGGAGTGTACTAGCGGGGGGTGGAGATACGCAGTATTTT.

This clone was counted a few times. In DNA form, the CDR3 reads TGTGCCAGCAGCGGGGAACAGGGTGCCTACGAGCAGTACTTC. This gives the protein CASSGEQGAYEQYF. The V and J genes are TRBV6-5 and TRBJ2-7, with a weak D call TRBD1 (6 bases). From germline, CDR1 is MNHEY and CDR2 SVGAGI. This CDR3 is 14 amino acids long. V was clipped by 6 bases and J by 2 bases, with 14 bases between them.

The chain is built from TRBV27 and TRBJ2-1; 9 bases fit TRBD1. The V segment lost 4 bases and the J segment 8 bases; nucleotides outside the gene matches: 6. The CDR3 runs 14 residues. Germline values: CDR1 MNHEY, CDR2 SMNVEV (reference sequence). The CDR3 DNA follows: TGTGCCAGCAGTTATTCGACAGGGGGACATGAGCAGTTCTTC. Translated: CASSYSTGGHEQFF.

V usage is TRBV9 and J usage is TRBJ2-3, with 11 bases fitting TRBD2. The CDR3 consists of 17 residues. Trimming at V came to 0 bases and at J to 2 bases, leaving 5 bases not matched to a gene. Germline V gives CDR1 SGDLS, CDR2 YYNGEE. CDR3 bases: TGTGCCAGCAGCGTAGCTACTAGCGGGGGCACCACAGATACGCAGTATTTT. Protein: CASSVATSGGTTDTQYF. Full variable domain (remainder filled in from reference TRBV9 and TRBJ2-3): DSGVTQTPKHLITATGQRVTLRCSPRSGDLSVYWYQQSLDQGLQFLIQYYNGEERAKGNILERFSAQQFPDLHSELNLSSLELGDSALYFCASSVATSGGTTDTQYFGPGTRLTVL.

In DNA form, the CDR3 reads TGTGCCAGTAGTAGTACACAGGGATGGTACACTGAAGCTTTCTTT. This codes for CASSSTQGWYTEAFF. The V and J genes are TRBV19 and TRBJ1-1, with a possible D match to TRBD1 (6 bases). The CDR3 has 15 residues. V was clipped by 4 bases and J by 3 bases, with 15 bases between them. Looked up from germline, CDR1 is LNHDA and CDR2 is SQIVND (reference sequence).

The CDR3 region has the DNA TGTGCCAGCAGTCAGGACAGGGGGCGAGGATACCAAGAGACCCAGTACTTC. The encoded protein is CASSQDRGRGYQETQYF. This chain uses TRBV5-8 with TRBJ2-5; 11 bases match TRBD1. Losses at the gene ends were 5 bases for V and 0 bases for J; bases not matched to a gene: 9. The CDR3 is 17 amino acids. Germline CDR1 and CDR2: SGHTS and YDEGEE.